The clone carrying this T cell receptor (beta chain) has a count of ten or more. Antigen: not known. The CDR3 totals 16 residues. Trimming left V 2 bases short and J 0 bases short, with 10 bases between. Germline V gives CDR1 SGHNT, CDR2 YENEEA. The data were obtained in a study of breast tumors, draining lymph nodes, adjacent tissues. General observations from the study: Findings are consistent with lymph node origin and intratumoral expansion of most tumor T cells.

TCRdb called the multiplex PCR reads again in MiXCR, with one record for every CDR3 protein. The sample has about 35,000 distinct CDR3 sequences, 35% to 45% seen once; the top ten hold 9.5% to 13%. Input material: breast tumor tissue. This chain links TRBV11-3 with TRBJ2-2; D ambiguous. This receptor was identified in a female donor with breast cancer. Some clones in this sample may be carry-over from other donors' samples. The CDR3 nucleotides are TGTGCCAGCAGCTTATATGACACTGCGAACACCGGGGAGCTGTTTTTT. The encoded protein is CASSLYDTANTGELFF.